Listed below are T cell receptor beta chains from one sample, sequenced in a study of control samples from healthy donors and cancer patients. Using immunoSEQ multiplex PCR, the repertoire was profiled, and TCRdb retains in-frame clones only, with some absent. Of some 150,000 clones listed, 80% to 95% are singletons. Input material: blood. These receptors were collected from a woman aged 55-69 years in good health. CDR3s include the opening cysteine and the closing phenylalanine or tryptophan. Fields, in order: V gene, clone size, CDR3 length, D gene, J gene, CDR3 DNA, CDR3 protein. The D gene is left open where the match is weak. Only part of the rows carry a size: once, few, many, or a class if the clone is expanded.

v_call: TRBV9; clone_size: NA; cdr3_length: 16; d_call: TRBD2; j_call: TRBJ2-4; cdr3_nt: TGTGCCAGCAGCGACCAAAGCGGGGGGGCAAAAAACATTCAGTACTTC; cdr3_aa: CASSDQSGGAKNIQYF
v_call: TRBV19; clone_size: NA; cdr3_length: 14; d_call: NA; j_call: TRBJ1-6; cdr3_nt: TGTGCCAGTAGCACGGGACAAGGGTATTCACCCCTCCACTTT; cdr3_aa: CASSTGQGYSPLHF
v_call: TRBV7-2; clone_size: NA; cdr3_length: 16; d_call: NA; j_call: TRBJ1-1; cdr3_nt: TGTGCCAGCAGCTTAGCATTTCTGCTCCTGAACACTGAAGCTTTCTTT; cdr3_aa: CASSLAFLLLNTEAFF
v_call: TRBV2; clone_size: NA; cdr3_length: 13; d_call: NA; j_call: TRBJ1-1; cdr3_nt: TGTGCCAGCAGTTCCCTCCAGGGTACTGAAGCTTTCTTT; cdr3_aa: CASSSLQGTEAFF
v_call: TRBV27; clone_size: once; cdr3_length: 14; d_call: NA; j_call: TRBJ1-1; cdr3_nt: TGTGCCAGCAGTTTATCGGCAGGGTACACTGAAGCTTTCTTT; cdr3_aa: CASSLSAGYTEAFF
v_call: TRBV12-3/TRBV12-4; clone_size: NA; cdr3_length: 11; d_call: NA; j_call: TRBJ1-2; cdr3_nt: TGTGCCAGCAGCCCAGGGCATGGCTACACCTTC; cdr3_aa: CASSPGHGYTF
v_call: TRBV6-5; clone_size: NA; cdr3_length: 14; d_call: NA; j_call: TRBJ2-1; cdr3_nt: TGTGCCAGCAGCCGGGCTGGGGGTTGGAATGAGCAGTTCTTC; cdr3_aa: CASSRAGGWNEQFF
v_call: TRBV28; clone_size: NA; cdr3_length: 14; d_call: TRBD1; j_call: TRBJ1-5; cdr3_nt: TGTGCCAGCAGTTTAGACAGGGAGGATCAGCCCCAGCATTTT; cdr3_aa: CASSLDREDQPQHF
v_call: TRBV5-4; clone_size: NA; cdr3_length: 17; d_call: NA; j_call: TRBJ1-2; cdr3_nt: TGTGCCAGCAGCTCGGGCCCAACAGGGTTGGAGAACTATGGCTACACCTTC; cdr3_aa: CASSSGPTGLENYGYTF
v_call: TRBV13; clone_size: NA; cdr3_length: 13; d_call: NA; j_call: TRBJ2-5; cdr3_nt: TGTGCCAGCAGCCGGATGGGTGGGGAGACCCAGTACTTC; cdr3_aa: CASSRMGGETQYF
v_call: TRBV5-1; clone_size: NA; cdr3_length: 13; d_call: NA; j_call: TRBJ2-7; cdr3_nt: TGCGCCAGCAGCTTGGCCGGGCCTGAAATCGGGTACTTC; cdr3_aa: CASSLAGPEIGYF
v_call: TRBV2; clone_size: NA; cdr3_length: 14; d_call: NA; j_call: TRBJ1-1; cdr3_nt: TGTGCCAGCAGTGCCCGGGACCGGAACACTGAAGCTTTCTTT; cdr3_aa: CASSARDRNTEAFF
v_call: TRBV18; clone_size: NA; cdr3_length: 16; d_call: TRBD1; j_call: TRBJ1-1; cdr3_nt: TGTGCCAGCTCACCGGGACAGGGGGCTTTGAACACTGAAGCTTTCTTT; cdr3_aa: CASSPGQGALNTEAFF
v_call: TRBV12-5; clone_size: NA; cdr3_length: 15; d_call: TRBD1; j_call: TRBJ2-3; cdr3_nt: TGTGCTAGTGTCATGGCAGGGGGAGGCACAGATACGCAGTATTTT; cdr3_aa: CASVMAGGGTDTQYF
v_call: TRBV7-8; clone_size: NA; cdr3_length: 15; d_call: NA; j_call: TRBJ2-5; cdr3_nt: TGTGCCAGCAGCCGCCGTGACGGGGTCCAAGAGACCCAGTACTTC; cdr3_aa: CASSRRDGVQETQYF
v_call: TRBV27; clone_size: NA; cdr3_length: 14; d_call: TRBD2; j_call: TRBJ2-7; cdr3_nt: TGTGCCAGCAGCCCAGGCGGGGGTCCCTACGAGCAGTACTTC; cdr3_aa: CASSPGGGPYEQYF
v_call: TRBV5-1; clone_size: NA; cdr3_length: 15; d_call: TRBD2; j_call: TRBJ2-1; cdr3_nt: TGCGCCAGCAGCATCAGCGGGGGGGCCGGCAATGAGCAGTTCTTC; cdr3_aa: CASSISGGAGNEQFF
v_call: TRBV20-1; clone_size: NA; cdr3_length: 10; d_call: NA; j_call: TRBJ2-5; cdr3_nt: TGCAGTGCTTACGACCGGGTCCAGTACTTC; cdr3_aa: CSAYDRVQYF
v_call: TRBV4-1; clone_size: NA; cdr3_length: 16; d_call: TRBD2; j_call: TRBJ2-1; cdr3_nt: TGCGCCAGCAGCCAATCAGCGGGGGGCACGTACAATGAGCAGTTCTTC; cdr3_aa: CASSQSAGGTYNEQFF
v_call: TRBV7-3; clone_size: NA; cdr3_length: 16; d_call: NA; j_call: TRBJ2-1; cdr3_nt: TGTGCCAGCAGCTTAAATAGCCTCGGGGGCTACAATGAGCAGTTCTTC; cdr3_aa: CASSLNSLGGYNEQFF
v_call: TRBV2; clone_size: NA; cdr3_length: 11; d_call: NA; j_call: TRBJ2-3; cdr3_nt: TGTGCCAGCGCTCAAACAGATACGCAGTATTTT; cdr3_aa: CASAQTDTQYF
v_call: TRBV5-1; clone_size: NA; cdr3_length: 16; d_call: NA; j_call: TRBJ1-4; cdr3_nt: TGCGCCAGCAGCCCCATGATGGGGCCGGGAGGTGAAAAACTGTTTTTT; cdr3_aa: CASSPMMGPGGEKLFF